Below, 5 T cell receptor beta chains from the same sample are listed, as sequenced in a study of blood T cell repertoires in COVID-19. The table came from immunoSEQ multiplex PCR; TCRdb's copy has only in-frame clones and leaves some out. In the table there are 120,000 to 150,000 clones, almost 90% of which are singletons. The sequencing sample was made of peripheral blood. The receptors here all came from a human donor in a cohort sampled during active COVID-19.

The chain has TRBV28 and TRBJ1-3; 8 bases map to TRBD1. CDR1 is MDHEN, CDR2 SYDVKM, per germline. This CDR3 region has 15 residues. With 5 bases clipped from V and 1 base from J, the junction kept 4 bases outside the gene matches. CDR3 sequence (DNA): TGTGCCAGCAGTGCCAACAGGGGGTCTGGAAACACCATATATTTT. It codes for CASSANRGSGNTIYF.

This chain connects TRBV5-1 to TRBJ1-5; D ambiguous. This CDR3 has 14 residues. V lost 0 bases to trimming and J lost 0 bases, with 4 bases between them. Germline CDR1 SGHRS, CDR2 YFSETQ. The CDR3 loop is CASSLGYSNQPQHF. Written as DNA, the CDR3 is TGCGCCAGCAGCTTGGGCTATAGCAATCAGCCCCAGCATTTT.

This clone was seen just once. This chain joins TRBV7-3 and TRBJ2-7, with 10 bases that match TRBD2. Trimming removed 1 base from V and 6 bases from J; junction bases left unmatched: 6. This CDR3 region has 15 residues. From germline, CDR1 is SGHTA and CDR2 FQGTGA. The CDR3: CASSLMLAGASEQYF. CDR3 bases: TGTGCCAGCAGCTTAATGCTAGCGGGAGCGTCCGAGCAGTACTTC.

This clone showed up just a few times. This chain joins TRBV28 and TRBJ1-3, with TRBD1 matching over 7 bases. The germline gives CDR1 MDHEN, CDR2 SYDVKM. The junction had 8 bases not matched to a gene; V was cut back by 3 bases and J by 6 bases. The CDR3 consists of 15 residues. In DNA, the CDR3 is TGTGCCAGCAGTTTTGCGGCAGGGGGTGAAAACACCATATATTTT. This encodes CASSFAAGGENTIYF.

The gene calls are TRBV7-6 and TRBJ2-1; the match to TRBD2 covers 8 bases. The germline gives CDR1 SGHVS, CDR2 FNYEAQ. This CDR3 has 15 residues. V trimming: 6 bases; J trimming: 5 bases; junction bases outside the gene matches: 9. The CDR3 is CASRATGGQDNEQFF. Here the CDR3 DNA reads TGTGCCAGCAGAGCAACGGGGGGGCAGGACAATGAGCAGTTCTTC.